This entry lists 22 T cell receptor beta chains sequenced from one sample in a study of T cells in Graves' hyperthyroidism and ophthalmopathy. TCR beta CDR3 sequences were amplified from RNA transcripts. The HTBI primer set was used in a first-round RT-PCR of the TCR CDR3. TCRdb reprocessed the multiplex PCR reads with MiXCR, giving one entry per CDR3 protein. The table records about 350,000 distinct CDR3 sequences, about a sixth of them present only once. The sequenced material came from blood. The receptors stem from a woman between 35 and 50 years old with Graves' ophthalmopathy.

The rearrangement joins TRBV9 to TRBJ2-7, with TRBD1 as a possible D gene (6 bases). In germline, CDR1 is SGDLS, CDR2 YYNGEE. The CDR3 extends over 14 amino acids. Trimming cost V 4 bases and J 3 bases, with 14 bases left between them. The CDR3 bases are TGTGCCAGCAGCTTGGGGGCCGCAGACTACGAGCAGTACTTC. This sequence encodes CASSLGAADYEQYF.

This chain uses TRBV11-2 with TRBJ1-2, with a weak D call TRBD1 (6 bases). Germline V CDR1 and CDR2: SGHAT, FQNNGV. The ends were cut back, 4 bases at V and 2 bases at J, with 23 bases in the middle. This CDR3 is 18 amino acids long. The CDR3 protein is CASSSHPQRAGENYGYTF. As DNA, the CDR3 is TGTGCCAGCAGCTCCCATCCCCAACGGGCAGGGGAGAACTATGGCTACACCTTC.

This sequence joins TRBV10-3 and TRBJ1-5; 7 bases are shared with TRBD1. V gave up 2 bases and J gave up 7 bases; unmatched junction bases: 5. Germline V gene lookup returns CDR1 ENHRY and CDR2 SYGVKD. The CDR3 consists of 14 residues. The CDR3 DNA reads TGTGCCATCAGTGAGACGACAGGGCTCCAGCCCCAGCATTTT. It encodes CAISETTGLQPQHF.

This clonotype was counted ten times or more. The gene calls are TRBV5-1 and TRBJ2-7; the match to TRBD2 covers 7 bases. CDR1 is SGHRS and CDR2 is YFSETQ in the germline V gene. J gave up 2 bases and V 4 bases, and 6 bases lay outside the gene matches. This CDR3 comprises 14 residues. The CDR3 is CASSPRTSAYEQYF. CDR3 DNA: TGCGCCAGCAGCCCCCGGACTAGTGCCTACGAGCAGTACTTC.

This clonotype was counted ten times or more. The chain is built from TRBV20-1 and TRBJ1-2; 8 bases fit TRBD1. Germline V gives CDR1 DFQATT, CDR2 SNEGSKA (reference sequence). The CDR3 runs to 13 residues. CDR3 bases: TGCAGCGCTTCCGGGACAGGATCCTATGGCTACACCTTC. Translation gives CSASGTGSYGYTF.

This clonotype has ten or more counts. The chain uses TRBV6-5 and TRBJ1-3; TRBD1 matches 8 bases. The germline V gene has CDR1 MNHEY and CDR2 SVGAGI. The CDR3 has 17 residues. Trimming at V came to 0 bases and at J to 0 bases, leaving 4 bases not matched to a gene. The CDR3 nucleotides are TGTGCCAGCAGTTACTCGGGACAGGTTTTCTCTGGAAACACCATATATTTT. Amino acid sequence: CASSYSGQVFSGNTIYF.

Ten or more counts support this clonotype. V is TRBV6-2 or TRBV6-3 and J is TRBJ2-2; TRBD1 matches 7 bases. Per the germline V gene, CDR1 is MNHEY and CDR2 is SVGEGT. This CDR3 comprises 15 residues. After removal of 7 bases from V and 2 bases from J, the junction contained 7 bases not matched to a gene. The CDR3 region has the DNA TGTGCCAGCACAACAGGGGTCGATAACACCGGGGAGCTGTTTTTT. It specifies CASTTGVDNTGELFF.

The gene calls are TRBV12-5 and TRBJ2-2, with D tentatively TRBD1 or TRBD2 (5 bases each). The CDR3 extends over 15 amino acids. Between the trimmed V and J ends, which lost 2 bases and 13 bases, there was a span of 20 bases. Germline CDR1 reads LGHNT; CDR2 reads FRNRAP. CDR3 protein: CASGLSPTGPAGLFF. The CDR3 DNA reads TGTGCTAGTGGTTTGTCACCAACGGGACCCGCGGGGCTGTTTTTT.

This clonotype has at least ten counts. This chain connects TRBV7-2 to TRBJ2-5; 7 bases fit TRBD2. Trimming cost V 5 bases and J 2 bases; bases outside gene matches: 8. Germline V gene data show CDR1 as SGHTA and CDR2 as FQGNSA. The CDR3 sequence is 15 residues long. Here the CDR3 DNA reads TGTGCCAGCAGCCCGAATTGGGGAGGGCAAGAGACCCAGTACTTC. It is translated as CASSPNWGGQETQYF.

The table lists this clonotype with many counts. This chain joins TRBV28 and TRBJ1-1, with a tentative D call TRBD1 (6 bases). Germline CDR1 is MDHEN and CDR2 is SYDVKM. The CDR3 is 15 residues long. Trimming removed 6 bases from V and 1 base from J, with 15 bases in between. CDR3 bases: TGTGCCAGCAGCTCACGGGGGGCGCGGAACACTGAAGCTTTCTTT. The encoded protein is CASSSRGARNTEAFF.

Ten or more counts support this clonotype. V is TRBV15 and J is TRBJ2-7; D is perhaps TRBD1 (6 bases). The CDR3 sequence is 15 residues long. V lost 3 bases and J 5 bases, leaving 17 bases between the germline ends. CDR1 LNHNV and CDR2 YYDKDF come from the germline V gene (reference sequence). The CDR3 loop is CATSSTGSELDEQYF. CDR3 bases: TGTGCCACCAGCAGTACAGGGTCGGAGCTCGACGAGCAGTACTTC. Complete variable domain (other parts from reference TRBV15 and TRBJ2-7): DAMVIQNPRYQVTQFGKPVTLSCSQTLNHNVMYWYQQKSSQAPKLLFHYYDKDFNNEADTPDNFQSRRPNTSFCFLDIRSPGLGDTAMYLCATSSTGSELDEQYFGPGTRLTVT.

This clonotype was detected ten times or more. The CDR3 DNA reads as TGTGCCAGCAGCCCCCTCGAGGTGTTCCCGAACACTGAAGCTTTCTTT. It encodes CASSPLEVFPNTEAFF. This chain links TRBV3-1 with TRBJ1-1, with D unclear. This CDR3 contains 16 residues. Trimming took off 4 bases at V and 1 base at J, with 16 bases between the two ends. Germline assignment: CDR1 LGHDT and CDR2 YNNKEL (reference sequence).

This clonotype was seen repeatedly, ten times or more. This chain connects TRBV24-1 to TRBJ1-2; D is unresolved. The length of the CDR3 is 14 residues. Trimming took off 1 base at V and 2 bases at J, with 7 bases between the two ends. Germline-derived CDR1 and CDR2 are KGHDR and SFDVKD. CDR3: CATSDLFLNYGYTF. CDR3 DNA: TGTGCCACCAGTGATTTATTTTTAAACTATGGCTACACCTTC.

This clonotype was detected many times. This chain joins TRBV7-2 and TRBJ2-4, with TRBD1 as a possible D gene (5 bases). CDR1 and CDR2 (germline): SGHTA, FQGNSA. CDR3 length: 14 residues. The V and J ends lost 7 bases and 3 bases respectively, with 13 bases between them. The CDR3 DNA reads TGTGCCAGCACCCTGGACACTGGCAAAAACATTCAGTACTTC. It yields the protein CASTLDTGKNIQYF.

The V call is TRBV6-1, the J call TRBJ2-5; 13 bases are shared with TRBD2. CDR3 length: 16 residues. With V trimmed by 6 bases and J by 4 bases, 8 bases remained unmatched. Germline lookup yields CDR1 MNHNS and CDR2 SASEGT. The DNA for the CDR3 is TGTGCCAGCAGGGCCGGGACTAGCGGGACCGGAGAGACCCAGTACTTC. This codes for CASRAGTSGTGETQYF.

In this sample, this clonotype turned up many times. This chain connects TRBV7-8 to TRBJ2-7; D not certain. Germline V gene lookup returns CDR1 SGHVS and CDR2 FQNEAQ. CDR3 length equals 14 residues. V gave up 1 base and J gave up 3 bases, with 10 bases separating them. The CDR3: CASSLGQVLYEQYF. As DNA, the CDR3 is TGTGCCAGCAGCTTAGGGCAAGTCCTCTACGAGCAGTACTTC.

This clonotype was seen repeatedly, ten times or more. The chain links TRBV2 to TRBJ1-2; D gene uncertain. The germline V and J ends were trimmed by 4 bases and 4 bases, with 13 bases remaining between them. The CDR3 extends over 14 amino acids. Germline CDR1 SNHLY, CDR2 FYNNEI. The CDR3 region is CASSGTRTVYGYTF. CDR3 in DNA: TGTGCCAGCAGTGGAACTCGGACCGTCTATGGCTACACCTTC.

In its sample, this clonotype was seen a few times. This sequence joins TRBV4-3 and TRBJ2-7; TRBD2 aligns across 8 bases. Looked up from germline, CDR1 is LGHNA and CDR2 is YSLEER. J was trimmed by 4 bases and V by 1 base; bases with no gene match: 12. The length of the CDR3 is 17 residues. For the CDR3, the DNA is TGCGCCAGCAGCCAAGGTCTAGCGGGCCAAATGAGATACGAGCAGTACTTC. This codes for CASSQGLAGQMRYEQYF.

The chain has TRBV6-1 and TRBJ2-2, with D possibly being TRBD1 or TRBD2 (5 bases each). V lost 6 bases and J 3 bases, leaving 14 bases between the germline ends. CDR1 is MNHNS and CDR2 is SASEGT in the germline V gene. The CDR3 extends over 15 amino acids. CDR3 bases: TGTGCCAGCAGCGGTCGGGGCCGTCACACCGGGGAGCTGTTTTTT. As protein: CASSGRGRHTGELFF.

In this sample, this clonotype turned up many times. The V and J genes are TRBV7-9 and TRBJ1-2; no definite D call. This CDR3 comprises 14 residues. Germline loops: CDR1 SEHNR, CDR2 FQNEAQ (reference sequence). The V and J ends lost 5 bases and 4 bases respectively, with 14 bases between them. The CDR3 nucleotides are TGTGCCAGCAGCCCCGACCCGGGGAGCTATGGCTACACCTTC. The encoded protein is CASSPDPGSYGYTF.

In nucleotides, the CDR3 is TGCAGCGTCACCAAGGGGGATCTCGTGGCTTTCTTT. It codes for CSVTKGDLVAFF. The chain links TRBV29-1 to TRBJ1-1; weak D call: TRBD1 (6 bases). Looked up from germline, CDR1 is SQVTM and CDR2 is ANQGSEA. V shed 6 bases and J shed 11 bases, with 19 bases lying between them. This CDR3 has 12 amino acids.

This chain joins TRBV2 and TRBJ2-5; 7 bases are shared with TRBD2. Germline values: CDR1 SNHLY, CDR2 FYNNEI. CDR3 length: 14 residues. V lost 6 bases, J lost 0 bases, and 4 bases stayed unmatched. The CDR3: CASSRDYNQETQYF. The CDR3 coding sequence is TGTGCCAGCAGCCGGGACTATAACCAAGAGACCCAGTACTTC.